What follows describes a single T cell receptor beta chain. The source of the sample is a study of blood T cell repertoires in COVID-19. Study information: Collection of acute and convalescent COVID-19 samples took place in the United States, Italy and Spain. The analysed material was cDNA or gDNA that came from T cells, B-cell-depleted T cells, or PBMCs.

Repertoires were generated with immunoSEQ multiplex PCR, while TCRdb's copy carries only in-frame clones and drops some. The sample records 250,000 to 350,000 clones, approximately 85% being singletons. CDR1 is MGHRA and CDR2 is YSYEKL in the germline V gene. This CDR3 is built from 14 residues. Trimming removed 1 base at V and 9 bases at J, with 12 bases between. Participant ages covered about 18 to 90 years across 24 US areas. This sequence was found in a woman in her 30s who had recovered from COVID-19. The specimen sequenced was PBMCs or T cells enriched from blood (not recorded which). The rearrangement links TRBV4-1 to TRBJ2-2; possible D gene TRBD2, 6 bases. CDR3 region: CASSQVGGDRELFF. CDR3 sequence (DNA): TGCGCCAGCAGCCAAGTGGGGGGAGACCGGGAGCTGTTTTTT.